These 5 T cell receptor beta chains were all obtained from the same sample, sequenced in a study of shared clonotypes between healthy human individuals (dated by TCRdb to the early 2020s). The receptor library was made with the immunoSEQ multiplex PCR assay. The table was pulled from immuneACCESS by TCRdb, which kept in-frame rearrangements only. Such tables lose some clones; where checked, under half of the loss comes from unresolved V genes, and the rest has no known cause. The table for this sample lists 2,500,000 or so clones; around 92% of them were counted only once. About 0.36% of the sample is taken by the ten largest. Sequencing was done on a sample of naive CD4+ T cells from PBMCs. The cell subset or site tag for this specimen amounts to: CD45RA+ positively selected. Receptors were obtained from a man in his late teens or twenties in good health. Some clones in this sample may be carry-over from other donors' samples.

The gene calls are TRBV12-5 and TRBJ2-2, with a tentative D call TRBD2 (6 bases). The V gene lost 2 bases and the J gene lost 1 base, with 17 bases spanning the gap. The length of the CDR3 is 18 residues. The germline gives CDR1 LGHNT, CDR2 FRNRAP. CDR3 residues: CASGLSRDSWGNTGELFF. CDR3 nucleotide sequence: TGTGCTAGTGGTTTGTCCCGGGACTCCTGGGGGAACACCGGGGAGCTGTTTTTT. Based on the CDR3 plus reference TRBV12-5 and TRBJ2-2, the full variable domain is DARVTQTPRHKVTEMGQEVTMRCQPILGHNTVFWYRQTMMQGLELLAYFRNRAPLDDSGMPKDRFSAEMPDATLATLKIQPSEPRDSAVYFCASGLSRDSWGNTGELFFGEGSRLTVL.

This clone came up a few times. V and J are TRBV9 and TRBJ1-1, with D uncertain. V lost 4 bases and J lost 1, with 11 bases in between. This CDR3 region has 14 residues. Germline CDR1 and CDR2: SGDLS and YYNGEE. CDR3 amino acids: CASSFGLGNTEAFF. The CDR3, as DNA: TGTGCCAGCAGCTTCGGGCTGGGGAACACTGAAGCTTTCTTT.

The chain recombines TRBV7-9 with TRBJ1-2; 7 bases fit TRBD1. The V gene's germline CDR1 is SEHNR and CDR2 FQNEAQ (reference sequence). J was trimmed by 1 base and V by 5 bases; bases with no gene match: 13. The CDR3 contains 17 residues. This CDR3 reads CASSPYQTGFFNYGYTF. The CDR3 DNA reads as TGTGCCAGCAGCCCCTACCAGACAGGGTTCTTTAACTATGGCTACACCTTC.

For this clone: The sample contains more than one DNA sequence encoding this CDR3. The chain couples TRBV18 to TRBJ1-1; D uncertain. The CDR3 runs to 14 residues. Per the germline V gene, CDR1 is KGHSH and CDR2 is LQKENI. V lost 3 bases, J lost 0 bases, and 8 bases lay in between. This CDR3 is CASSPGLLNTEAFF. The CDR3 DNA sequence: TGTGCCAGCTCACCTGGGCTTTTGAACACTGAAGCTTTCTTT.

This clone was counted a few times. Different DNA sequences within this sample yield the same CDR3. V usage is TRBV15 and J usage is TRBJ1-1, with D perhaps TRBD1 (5 bases). This CDR3 comprises 12 residues. In germline, CDR1 is LNHNV, CDR2 YYDKDF (reference sequence). Trimming pared 3 bases from V and 4 bases from J, leaving 6 bases between. CDR3 in DNA: TGTGCCACCAGCAGGGGGGGCACTGAAGCTTTCTTT. Translating gives CATSRGGTEAFF. The whole variable domain, remainder taken from reference TRBV15 and TRBJ1-1, is DAMVIQNPRYQVTQFGKPVTLSCSQTLNHNVMYWYQQKSSQAPKLLFHYYDKDFNNEADTPDNFQSRRPNTSFCFLDIRSPGLGDTAMYLCATSRGGTEAFFGQGTRLTVV.